This TCR beta chain was sequenced during a study of tumor-infiltrating lymphocytes in primary liver carcinoma (dated by TCRdb to 2017 to 2019). With regard to the full study: Of the five patients, three men and two women aged 30 to 69 years, four had hepatocellular carcinoma and one had combined HCC and intrahepatic cholangiocarcinoma. Each sample produced roughly 3.65 to 7.5 million productive TCRbeta reads, and read depth showed no significant difference between tissue types. The tumors of the five patients were staged as T1-T3 N0M0, with maximum diameters ranging from about 4.2 to 11 cm. The roughly 25 tumor region samples were profiled with Agilent mRNA microarrays so that TCRbeta repertoire diversity could be related to the local molecular phenotype. TCRbeta repertoire sequencing covered roughly 35 specimens from 5 patients: around 25 tumor regions, 5 adjacent noncancerous liver tissues and 5 peripheral blood samples. Technical replicate repertoires showed high reproducibility, with mean shared-clone rates approximately 0.89 and correlation coefficients above 0.95. Across five regions of each liver tumor, along with adjacent normal tissue and blood, the study brought together TCRbeta repertoire sequencing, expression microarrays and whole-exome sequencing.

Without any cell sorting, total RNA and DNA were extracted together from around 20-30 mg of bulk tissue using the AllPrep DNA/RNA mini kit. Between November 2015 and March 2016, roughly five patients in China with histopathologically diagnosed primary liver carcinoma had surgical resection. Patients had chronic HBV infection and were treatment-naive at sampling. Five spatially separated regions were sampled per tumor: superior, inferior, left-lateral and right-lateral poles, plus the tumor centre. Histology showed that every tumor sample contained more than 85% viable tumor cells. Fresh tumor and adjacent tissue pieces were bisected; one half was stored in RNAlater at -80°C, the other sent for histology. TCRbeta-specific cDNA was reverse-transcribed from roughly 500 ng total RNA using a constant-region primer and ProtoScript II reverse transcriptase. Three nested multiplex PCR rounds, following a slightly modified ARM-PCR procedure, were used to build the TCRbeta libraries. The first two PCR rounds used multiplex TRBV1-TRBV30 forward primers with a Cbeta reverse primer, each for approximately 11 cycles. Sample barcodes and Illumina adapters were added in a final 25-cycle PCR with Deep VentR polymerase. Before sequencing, amplicons between 200 and 500 bp were purified from gel using a QIAquick gel extraction kit. TCRbeta amplicons were sequenced on an Illumina HiSeq 2500 with 250-bp paired-end reads. Turning to the authors' computational methods: To recover full CDR3 sequences, reads were quality-trimmed using Trimmomatic v0.33 and paired reads were then merged using FLASH v1.2.11. V, D and J germline segments were assigned to the rearranged TCRbeta sequences by MiGEC v1.2.1b. Clonotype statistics and Shannon-Wiener diversity indices were calculated with VDJtools v1.0.0. To reduce sampling bias, subsequent analyses other than the diversity analysis used only the 250 most abundant clonotypes in each sample. In-frame beta chains were kept once TCRdb had trimmed the public reads at Q25 with fastp and called clones with MiXCR. Every CDR3 protein is listed once, alongside the most common genes and DNA of its rows. These V and J calls originate from TCRdb's pipeline instead of the authors' own analysis. The sample table holds roughly 120,000 distinct CDR3 sequences, of which roughly three fifths were seen once. The ten largest clones represent 9.3% of the sample.

On this clonotype: The antigen this receptor binds is unknown. With a much larger clone just one base away, this may be a read error. Given the absence of the conserved phenylalanine or tryptophan at the CDR3 end, a read error is likely.

Trimming takes 6 bases off V and 2 bases off J; junction bases not matched to a gene: 4. 15 amino acids form the CDR3, both terminal residues included. Only the CDR3 region is kept as DNA, spanning 45 bases read in frame from base 1. Results and caveats for the whole study, not just this receptor: Since the samples were bulk and unsorted, there was no way to compare CD4+ and CD8+ T cell repertoires. Just about 8-25% of top clones turned up in all five regions of a tumor, which suggests spatial heterogeneity among tumor-infiltrating T cells. Only the TCR beta chain was sequenced, which likely underestimates true repertoire diversity because unpaired alpha chains were not captured. The study included only a few patients, and the authors note findings should be validated in a larger study. A significantly larger repertoire fraction was made up by the top 250 clones in tumors than in blood (p = 0.039). Consistent with antigen-driven expansion, pairs of tumor regions showed higher repertoire overlap (mean around 36%) than either tumor-adjacent pairs (approximately 17%) or tumor-blood pairs (roughly 14%).

The clonotype was recovered from an older woman with primary liver carcinoma and hepatitis B virus infection. The V and J segments used are TRBV12-3 or TRBV12-4 and TRBJ1-5; 10 of the junction bases match TRBD1. Sequencing input: liver tumor tissue from sampling region 1. The cell subset or site label here, explained by the study, means: tumor region T1, superior pole. The CDR3 region reads CASSQTGGRNQPQHL. The nucleotide sequence reads as follows: TGTGCCAGCAGCCAGACAGGGGGCCGCAATCAGCCCCAGCATCTT.